This T cell receptor beta chain appears in the sequencing data of a study of monozygotic twins with inflammatory bowel disease. CDR1 and CDR2 from the germline V gene are SGHRS and YFSETQ. The CDR3 is made up of 14 amino acids. After re-calling the 5' RACE reads, TCRdb lists one entry per CDR3 protein, DNA absent. The sample is made up of roughly 170,000 distinct CDR3 sequences, and the top ten hold 7.4% of it. This receptor was taken from a human donor with ulcerative colitis or Crohn's disease, or a healthy co-twin of an affected twin (not recorded which). Material: blood. The chain is built from TRBV5-1 and TRBJ2-1; TCRdb's assignment of TRBD2 cannot be checked, as there is no DNA. CDR3 protein: CASSLTSGRYEQFF.